This T cell receptor (beta chain) was captured in a study of T cells in Graves' hyperthyroidism and ophthalmopathy (dated by TCRdb to between 2017 and 2020). Concerning the study at large: Peripheral blood samples were taken at initial diagnosis, before any treatment was given. The approximately 90 discovery patients were randomly split 7:3 into training and test sets. To identify TCR V-J signatures that set the groups apart, the researchers used a discovery cohort of about a hundred patients, made up of under 50 with Graves' ophthalmopathy and 57 with stable Graves' hyperthyroidism. In over five Graves' hyperthyroidism patients, the study also compared T-cell repertoires from thyroid tissue with T-cell repertoires from blood. TCR Vbeta CDR3 sequencing of 135 peripheral blood samples (fewer than 45 ophthalmopathy, some 75 hyperthyroidism and some 17 progressor patients) is reported in the paper. Prospective prediction of ophthalmopathy was tested in an independent validation cohort of some 20 hyperthyroidism patients and some 17 patients who later progressed to ophthalmopathy. After sampling, hyperthyroidism patients received methimazole starting at 30 mg daily, and ophthalmopathy patients received high-dose intravenous methylprednisolone. The full study reports these points: In validation, progression to ophthalmopathy was predicted by the model with 65% to 71% sensitivity and about 72% specificity, a median of about 6 months before onset. Sample size was not statistically predetermined, and blinding of investigators to group allocation was not performed. Blood samples also contained most of the expanded thyroid clonotypes (frequency above 0.001), which suggests that blood repertoires may reflect thyroid immune responses. Ophthalmopathy was separated from stable hyperthyroidism by a 13 V-J signature model, with 85% to 90% sensitivity and about 81% specificity obtained in cross-validation and 80%/75% obtained in testing.

This clonotype showed up just a few times. Its binding antigen is unknown. The record has no base qualities; no much larger clone is one base away. Ophthalmopathy patients had moderately to severely active disease, Clinical Activity Score of at least 3, NOSPECS grade of at least 4, and duration under 3 months. Patients with uncontrolled infections, other autoimmune diseases, pregnancy or lactation were excluded. Diagnoses were established on the basis of clinical symptoms, serum thyroxine and TRAb, thyroid ultrasound, and orbital computed tomography. PBMCs were isolated from roughly 10 ml of fresh peripheral blood by Ficoll-Paque density gradient centrifugation. Total RNA was extracted using Trizol reagent, and RNA quality was assessed on an Agilent 2100 Bioanalyzer. The TCR beta CDR3 regions were amplified from RNA transcripts. For the first round of RT-PCR on the TCR CDR3, the HTBI primer set was used together with the Qiagen OneStep RT-PCR kit. Libraries were constructed in a second round of multiplex PCR, after which size selection and purification were carried out. The libraries were sequenced on an Illumina HiSeq2000 using paired-end 100 bp reads. In the paper's pipeline: SOAPnuke was used to process the raw data, with reads discarded if the reads contained adapters or uncalled bases, had a mean Phred below 15, or lacked an exact constant-primer or identifier match. High-quality paired reads were merged with COPE v1.2.5, and unique nucleotide sequences were defined as clonotypes. MiTCR v1.1 was used to align the clonotypes against IMGT TRBV, TRBD and TRBJ reference segments. The analysis was restricted to V-J combinations with a frequency above 0.0001, which together covered 99% to 99.2% of the repertoires. The TCS score was defined as F50 (clonal expansion) divided by E x V (chaos), with BLOSUM62-based TCRdist calculated between CDR3 peptides within each V-J. Welch's t-statistics and random forest reduced 514 V-J features to under 15, which were used in a naive Bayes classifier (R e1071). The public reads were reanalyzed by TCRdb: fastp trimming at Q25, MiXCR alignment, in-frame beta chains only. Each CDR3 protein gets just one entry, which takes the most common genes and DNA from the rows behind it. TCRdb, rather than the study authors, made the V and J calls. This sample holds 660,000 or so distinct CDR3 sequences; roughly 20% were observed only once. About 34% of the sample is taken by the ten largest.

From the germline V gene, CDR1 is SGHRS and CDR2 is YFSETQ. Including the terminal cysteine and phenylalanine, the CDR3 comprises 15 residues. The DNA shown is the 45-base CDR3, in frame from base 1. V loses 2 bases at its end and J loses 0 bases; junction bases beyond the gene matches: 3. This TCR came from a man aged 25 to 40 with Graves' ophthalmopathy. The chain uses TRBV5-1 and TRBJ1-1, with 8 bases matching TRBD1. The sample taken for sequencing was blood. The encoded CDR3 is CASSFHRGVNTEAFF. The DNA is as follows: TGCGCCAGCAGCTTCCACAGGGGGGTGAACACTGAAGCTTTCTTT.